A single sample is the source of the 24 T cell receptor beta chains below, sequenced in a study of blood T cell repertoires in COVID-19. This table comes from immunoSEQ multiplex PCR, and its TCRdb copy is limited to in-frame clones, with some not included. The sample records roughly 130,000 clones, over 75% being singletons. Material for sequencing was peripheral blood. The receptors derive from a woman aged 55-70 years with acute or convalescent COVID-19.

The CDR3 loop reads CASSLGLESEQFF. DNA for the CDR3: TGCGCCAGCAGCTTGGGACTAGAGAGTGAGCAGTTCTTC. The chain joins TRBV5-1 to TRBJ2-1; perhaps TRBD2 as D (6 bases). V was trimmed by 0 bases and J by 9 bases, leaving 10 bases between them. This CDR3 region has 13 residues. CDR1 is SGHRS, CDR2 YFSETQ, per germline.

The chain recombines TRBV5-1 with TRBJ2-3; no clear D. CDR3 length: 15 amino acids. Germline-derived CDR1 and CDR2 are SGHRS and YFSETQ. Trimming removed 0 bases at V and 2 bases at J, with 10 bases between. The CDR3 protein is CASSLVLGFTDTQYF. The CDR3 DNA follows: TGCGCCAGCAGCTTGGTGCTAGGATTCACAGATACGCAGTATTTT.

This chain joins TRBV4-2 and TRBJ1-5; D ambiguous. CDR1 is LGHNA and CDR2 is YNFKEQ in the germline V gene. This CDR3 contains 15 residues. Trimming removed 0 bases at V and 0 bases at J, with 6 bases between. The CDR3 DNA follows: TGTGCCAGCAGCCAAGATTCGGGTAGCAATCAGCCCCAGCATTTT. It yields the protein CASSQDSGSNQPQHF.

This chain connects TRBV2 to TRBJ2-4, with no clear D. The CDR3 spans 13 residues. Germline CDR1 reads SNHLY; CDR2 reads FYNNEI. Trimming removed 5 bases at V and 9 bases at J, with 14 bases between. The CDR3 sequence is CASSRIPRGIQYF. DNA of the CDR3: TGTGCCAGCAGTCGAATTCCGAGAGGCATTCAGTACTTC.

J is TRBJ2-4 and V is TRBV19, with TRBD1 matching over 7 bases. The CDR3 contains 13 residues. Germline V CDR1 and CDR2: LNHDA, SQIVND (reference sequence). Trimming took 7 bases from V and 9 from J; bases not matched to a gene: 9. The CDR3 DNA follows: TGTGCCAGTATCGGGACAGATCGGGTCATTCAGTACTTC. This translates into CASIGTDRVIQYF.

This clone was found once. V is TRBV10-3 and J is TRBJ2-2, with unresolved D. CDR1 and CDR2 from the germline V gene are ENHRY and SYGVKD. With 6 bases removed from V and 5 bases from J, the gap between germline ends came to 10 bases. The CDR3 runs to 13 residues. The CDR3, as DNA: TGTGCCATCAGCCCTGGCGGTACCGGGGAGCTGTTTTTT. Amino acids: CAISPGGTGELFF.

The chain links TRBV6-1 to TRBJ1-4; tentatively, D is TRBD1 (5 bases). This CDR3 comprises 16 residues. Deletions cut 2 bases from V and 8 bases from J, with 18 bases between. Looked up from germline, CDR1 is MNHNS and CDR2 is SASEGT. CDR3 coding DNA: TGTGCCAGCAGTGAAATCATGGGCAGGGCGGACGAAAAACTGTTTTTT. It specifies CASSEIMGRADEKLFF.

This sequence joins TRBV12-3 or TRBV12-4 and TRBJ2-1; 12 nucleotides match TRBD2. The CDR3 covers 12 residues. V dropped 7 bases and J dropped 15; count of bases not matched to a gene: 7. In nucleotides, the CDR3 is TGTGCCAGCAAGACTAGCGGGGGCCCCTGGTTCTTC. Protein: CASKTSGGPWFF.

The CDR3 is CASSLAAESPLHF. The DNA for the CDR3 is TGTGCCAGCAGCTTAGCGGCGGAATCACCCCTCCACTTT. The V and J genes are TRBV7-6 and TRBJ1-6; D remains ambiguous. V lost 0 bases and J 10 bases, leaving 7 bases between the germline ends. This CDR3 has 13 residues. CDR1 SGHVS and CDR2 FNYEAQ come from the germline V gene.

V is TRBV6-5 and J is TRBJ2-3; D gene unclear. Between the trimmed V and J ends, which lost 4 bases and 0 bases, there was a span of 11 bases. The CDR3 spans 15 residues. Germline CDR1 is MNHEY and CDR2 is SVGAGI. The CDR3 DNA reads TGTGCCAGCAGTTTGAGCGCTGTGAGCACAGATACGCAGTATTTT. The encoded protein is CASSLSAVSTDTQYF.

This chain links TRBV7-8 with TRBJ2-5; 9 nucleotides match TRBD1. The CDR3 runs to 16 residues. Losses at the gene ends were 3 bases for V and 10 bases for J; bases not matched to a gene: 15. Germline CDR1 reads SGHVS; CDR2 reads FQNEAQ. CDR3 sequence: CASSFSDRGLRRDQYF. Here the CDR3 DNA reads TGTGCCAGCAGCTTTTCGGACAGGGGTCTTCGCAGAGACCAGTACTTC.

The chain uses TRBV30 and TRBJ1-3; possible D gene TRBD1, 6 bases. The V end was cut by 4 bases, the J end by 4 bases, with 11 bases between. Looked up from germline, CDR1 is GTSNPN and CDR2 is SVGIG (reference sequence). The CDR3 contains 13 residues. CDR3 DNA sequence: TGTGCCTGGACCCGGGGGGCCGGAAACACCATATATTTT. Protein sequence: CAWTRGAGNTIYF.

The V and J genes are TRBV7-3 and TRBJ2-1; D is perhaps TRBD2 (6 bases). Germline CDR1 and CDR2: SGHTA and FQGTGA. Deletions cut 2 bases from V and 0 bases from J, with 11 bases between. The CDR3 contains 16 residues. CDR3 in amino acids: CASSLWGGSSYNEQFF. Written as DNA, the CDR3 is TGTGCCAGCAGCTTATGGGGAGGAAGCTCCTACAATGAGCAGTTCTTC.

CDR3 loop: CASSASGRALPNNEQFF. The CDR3 DNA follows: TGTGCCAGCAGTGCCAGCGGGAGGGCCTTACCGAACAATGAGCAGTTCTTC. The rearrangement uses TRBV2 and TRBJ2-1; 10 bases map to TRBD2. There are 17 residues in the CDR3. V shed 4 bases, J shed 5 bases, and the junction held 11 bases outside the gene matches. Per the germline V gene, CDR1 is SNHLY and CDR2 is FYNNEI.

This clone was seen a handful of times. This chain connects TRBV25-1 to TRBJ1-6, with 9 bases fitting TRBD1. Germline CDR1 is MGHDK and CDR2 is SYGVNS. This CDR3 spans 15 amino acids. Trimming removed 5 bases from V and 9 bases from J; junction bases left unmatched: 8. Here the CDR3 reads CASSPPGTGSSPLHF. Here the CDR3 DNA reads TGTGCCAGCAGTCCCCCCGGGACAGGGAGTTCACCCCTCCACTTT.

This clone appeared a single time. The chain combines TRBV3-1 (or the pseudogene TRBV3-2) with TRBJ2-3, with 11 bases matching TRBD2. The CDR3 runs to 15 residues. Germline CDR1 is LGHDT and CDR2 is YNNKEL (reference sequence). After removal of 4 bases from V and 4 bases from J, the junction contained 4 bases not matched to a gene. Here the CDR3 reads CASSLTSGRPDTQYF. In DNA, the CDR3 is TGTGCCAGCAGCCTCACTAGCGGGAGACCAGATACGCAGTATTTT.

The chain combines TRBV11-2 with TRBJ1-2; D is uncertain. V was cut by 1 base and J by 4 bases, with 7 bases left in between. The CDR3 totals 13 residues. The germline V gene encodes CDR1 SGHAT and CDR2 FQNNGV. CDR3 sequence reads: CASSLGQFYGYTF. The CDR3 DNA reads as TGTGCCAGCAGCTTAGGTCAGTTCTATGGCTACACCTTC.

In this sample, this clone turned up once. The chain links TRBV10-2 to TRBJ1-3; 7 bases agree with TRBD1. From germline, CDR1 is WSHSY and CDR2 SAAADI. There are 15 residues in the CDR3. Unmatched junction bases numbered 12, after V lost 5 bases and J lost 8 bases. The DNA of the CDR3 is TGCGCCAGCAGTAAAGGACAGGCAATAGTAGACACCATATATTTT. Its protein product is CASSKGQAIVDTIYF.

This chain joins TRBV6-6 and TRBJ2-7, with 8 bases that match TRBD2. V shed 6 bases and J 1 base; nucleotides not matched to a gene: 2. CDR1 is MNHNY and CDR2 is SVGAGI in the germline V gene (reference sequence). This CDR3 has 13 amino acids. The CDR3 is CASRGGGSYEQYV. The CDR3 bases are TGTGCCAGCAGGGGCGGGGGGTCCTACGAGCAGTACGTC.

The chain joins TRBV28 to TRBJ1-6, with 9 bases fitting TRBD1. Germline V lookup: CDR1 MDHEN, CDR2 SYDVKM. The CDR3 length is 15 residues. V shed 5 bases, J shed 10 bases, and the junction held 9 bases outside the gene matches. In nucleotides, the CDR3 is TGTGCCAGCAGTCCCCAACAGGGGGCAGGATCACCCCTCCACTTT. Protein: CASSPQQGAGSPLHF.

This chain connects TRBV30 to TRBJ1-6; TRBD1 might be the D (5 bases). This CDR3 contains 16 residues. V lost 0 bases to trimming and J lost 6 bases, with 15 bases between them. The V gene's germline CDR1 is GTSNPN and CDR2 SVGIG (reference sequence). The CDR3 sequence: CAWSVRGGKSNSPLHF. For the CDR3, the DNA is TGTGCCTGGAGTGTACGGGGGGGAAAGTCTAATTCACCCCTCCACTTT.

CDR3 sequence reads: CSASIGAFGYTF. In nucleotides, the CDR3 is TGCAGTGCTAGTATAGGGGCCTTTGGCTACACCTTC. The chain combines TRBV20-1 with TRBJ1-2; possibly TRBD1 for D (5 bases). The length of the CDR3 is 12 residues. V lost 3 bases and J lost 7, with 12 bases in between. The V gene's germline CDR1 is DFQATT and CDR2 SNEGSKA (reference sequence).

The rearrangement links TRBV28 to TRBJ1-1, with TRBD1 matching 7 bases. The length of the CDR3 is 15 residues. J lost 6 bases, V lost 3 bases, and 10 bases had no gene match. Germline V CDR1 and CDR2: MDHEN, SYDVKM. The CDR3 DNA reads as TGTGCCAGCAGTTTGCCCGCCGGGACAGCGGCTGAAGCTTTCTTT. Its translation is CASSLPAGTAAEAFF. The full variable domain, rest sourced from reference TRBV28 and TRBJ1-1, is DVKVTQSSRYLVKRTGEKVFLECVQDMDHENMFWYRQDPGLGLRLIYFSYDVKMKEKGDIPEGYSVSREKKERFSLILESASTNQTSMYLCASSLPAGTAAEAFFGQGTRLTVV.

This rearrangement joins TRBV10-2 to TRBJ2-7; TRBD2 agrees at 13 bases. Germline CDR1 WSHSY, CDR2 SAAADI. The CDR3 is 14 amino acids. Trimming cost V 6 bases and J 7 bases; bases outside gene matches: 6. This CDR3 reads CASRGTSGAREQYF. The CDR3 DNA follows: TGCGCCAGCAGGGGGACTAGCGGGGCGAGGGAGCAGTACTTC.